The entry below gives a single TCR beta chain sequence along with its context. The antigen is unknown. The sample originates from a study of T cells in Graves' hyperthyroidism and ophthalmopathy. TCR beta CDR3 region amplification was performed from RNA transcripts. The TCR CDR3 was amplified in a first-round RT-PCR using the HTBI primer set. TCRdb reprocessed the multiplex PCR reads with MiXCR, giving one entry per CDR3 protein. Found here are around 340,000 distinct CDR3 sequences, around a sixth of them singletons; the top ten hold around 50%. Notes on the study in general: Separation of ophthalmopathy from stable hyperthyroidism was achieved by a 13 V-J model. Most expanded thyroid clonotypes above 0.001 recurred in blood.

Germline V gene lookup returns CDR1 MNHNS and CDR2 SASEGT. Trimming took off 0 bases at V and 10 bases at J, with 10 bases between the two ends. CDR3 size: 12 residues. Graves' hyperthyroidism without ophthalmopathy progression within 18 months was termed stable. The authors took PBMCs from 7.5 to 10 ml fresh peripheral blood. The clonotype comes from a woman aged 50 to 65 with Graves' hyperthyroidism. The sequenced material came from blood. V usage is TRBV6-1 and J usage is TRBJ2-7, with D perhaps being TRBD1 or TRBD2 (5 bases each). The CDR3 loop is CASSEARGEQYF. The DNA for the CDR3 is TGTGCCAGCAGTGAAGCGAGGGGAGAACAGTACTTC.